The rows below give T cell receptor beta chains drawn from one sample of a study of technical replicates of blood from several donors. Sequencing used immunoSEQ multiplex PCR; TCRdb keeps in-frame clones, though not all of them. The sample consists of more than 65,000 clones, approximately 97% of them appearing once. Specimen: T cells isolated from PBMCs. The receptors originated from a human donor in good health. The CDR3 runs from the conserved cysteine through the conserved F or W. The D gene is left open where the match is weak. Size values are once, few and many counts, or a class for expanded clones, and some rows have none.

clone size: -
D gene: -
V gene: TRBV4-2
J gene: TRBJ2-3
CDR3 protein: CASSQDQLPDTQYF
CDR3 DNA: TGTGCCAGCAGCCAAGACCAACTACCAGATACGCAGTATTTT

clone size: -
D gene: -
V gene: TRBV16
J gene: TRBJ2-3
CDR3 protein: CASSQSTDSDTQYF
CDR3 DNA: TGTGCCAGCAGCCAATCAACTGACTCAGATACGCAGTATTTT

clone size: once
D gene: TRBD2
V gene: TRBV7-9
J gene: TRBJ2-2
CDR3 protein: CASSPGLAGITGELFF
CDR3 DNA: TGTGCCAGCAGCCCAGGACTAGCGGGAATAACCGGGGAGCTGTTTTTT

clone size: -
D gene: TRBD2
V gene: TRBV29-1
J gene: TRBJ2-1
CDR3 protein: CSGHGTSSYNEQFF
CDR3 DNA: TGCAGCGGCCACGGGACTAGCTCTTACAATGAGCAGTTCTTC

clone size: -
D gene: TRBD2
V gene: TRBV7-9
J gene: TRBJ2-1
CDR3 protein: CASSFREEGLRNEQFF
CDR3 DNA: TGTGCCAGCAGCTTCCGGGAGGAGGGCCTCAGGAATGAGCAGTTCTTC

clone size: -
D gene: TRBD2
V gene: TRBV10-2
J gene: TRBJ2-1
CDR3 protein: CASRVLAGGLDEQFF
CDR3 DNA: TGCGCCAGCAGAGTTCTAGCGGGAGGTTTGGATGAGCAGTTCTTC

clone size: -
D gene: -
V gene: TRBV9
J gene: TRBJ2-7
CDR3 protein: CASSVGFGSRNEQYF
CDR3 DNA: TGTGCCAGCAGCGTTGGTTTCGGGAGTAGAAACGAGCAGTACTTC

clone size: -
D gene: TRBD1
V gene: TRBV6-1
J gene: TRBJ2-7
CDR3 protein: CASSEGQGAYEQYF
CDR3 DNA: TGTGCCAGCAGTGAGGGGCAGGGGGCCTACGAGCAGTACTTC

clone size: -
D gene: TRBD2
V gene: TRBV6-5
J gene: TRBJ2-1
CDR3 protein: CASSYYPSGYNEQFF
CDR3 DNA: TGTGCCAGCAGTTACTACCCTAGCGGTTACAATGAGCAGTTCTTC

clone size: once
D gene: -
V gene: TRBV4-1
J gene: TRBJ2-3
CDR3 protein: CASSQERPAGADTQYF
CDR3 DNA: TGCGCCAGCAGCCAAGAGAGGCCAGCCGGCGCAGATACGCAGTATTTT

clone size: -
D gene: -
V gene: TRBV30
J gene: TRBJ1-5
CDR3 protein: CAWSVLSNQPQHF
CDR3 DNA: TGTGCCTGGAGTGTCCTTAGCAATCAGCCCCAGCATTTT

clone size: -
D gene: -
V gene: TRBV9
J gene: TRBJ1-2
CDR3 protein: CASSVGGFKFEGYTF
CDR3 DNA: TGTGCCAGCAGCGTAGGAGGGTTCAAGTTCGAGGGCTACACCTTC

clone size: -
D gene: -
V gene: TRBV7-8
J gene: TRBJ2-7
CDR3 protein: CASSLVPGSYEQYF
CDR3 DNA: TGTGCCAGCAGCTTAGTACCCGGCTCCTACGAGCAGTACTTC

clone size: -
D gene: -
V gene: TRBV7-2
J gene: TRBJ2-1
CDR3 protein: CASSLAAVAYNEQFF
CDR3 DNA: TGTGCCAGCAGCTTAGCTGCGGTCGCCTACAATGAGCAGTTCTTC

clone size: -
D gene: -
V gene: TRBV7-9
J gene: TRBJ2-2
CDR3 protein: CASTLRAETVNTGELFF
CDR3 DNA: TGTGCCAGCACTTTGAGGGCCGAGACCGTTAACACCGGGGAGCTGTTTTTT

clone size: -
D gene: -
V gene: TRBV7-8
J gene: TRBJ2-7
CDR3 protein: CASSLGLHYEQYF
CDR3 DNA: TGTGCCAGCAGCCTGGGCCTTCACTACGAGCAGTACTTC

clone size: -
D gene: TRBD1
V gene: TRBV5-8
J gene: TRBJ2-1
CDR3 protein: CASSFRGRKNEQFF
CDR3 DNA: TGTGCCAGCAGCTTTAGGGGGCGTAAAAATGAGCAGTTCTTC

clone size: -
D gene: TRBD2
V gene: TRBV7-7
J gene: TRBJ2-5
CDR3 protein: CASSTGLAVETQYF
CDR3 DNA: TGTGCCAGCAGCACCGGACTAGCTGTGGAGACCCAGTACTTC

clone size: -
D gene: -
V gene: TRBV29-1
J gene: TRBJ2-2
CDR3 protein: CSVLQGTGELFF
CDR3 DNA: TGCAGCGTATTACAGGGAACCGGGGAGCTGTTTTTT

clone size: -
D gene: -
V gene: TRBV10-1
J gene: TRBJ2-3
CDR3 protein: CASSEGRRDTDTQYF
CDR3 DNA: TGCGCCAGCAGTGAAGGAAGGCGGGACACAGATACGCAGTATTTT

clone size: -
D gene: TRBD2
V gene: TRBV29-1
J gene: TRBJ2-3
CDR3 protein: CSVRESGRTDTQYF
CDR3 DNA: TGCAGCGTTAGGGAGAGCGGGAGAACAGATACGCAGTATTTT

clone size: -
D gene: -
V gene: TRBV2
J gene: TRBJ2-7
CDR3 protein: CASEEGYEQYF
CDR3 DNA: TGTGCCTCCGAAGAGGGCTACGAGCAGTACTTC

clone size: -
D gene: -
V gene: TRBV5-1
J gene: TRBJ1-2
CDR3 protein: CASSPSDRVDYYGYTF
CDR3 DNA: TGCGCCAGCAGCCCCAGCGACAGAGTTGACTACTATGGCTACACCTTC

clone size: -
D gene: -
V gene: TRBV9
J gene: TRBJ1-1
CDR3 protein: CASSVGGLEAFF
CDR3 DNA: TGTGCCAGCAGCGTCGGGGGGCTCGAAGCTTTCTTT

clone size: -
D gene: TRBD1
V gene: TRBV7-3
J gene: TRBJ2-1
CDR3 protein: CASSRPGTALHEQFF
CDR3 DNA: TGTGCCAGCAGCCGCCCCGGGACAGCTTTACATGAGCAGTTCTTC

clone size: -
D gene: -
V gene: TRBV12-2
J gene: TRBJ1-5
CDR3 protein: CASRSIELCGPQHF
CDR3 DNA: TGTGCAAGTCGCTCCATAGAACTTTGCGGGCCCCAGCATTTT

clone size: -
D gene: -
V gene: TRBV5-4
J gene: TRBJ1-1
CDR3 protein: CASSLEGSNTEAFF
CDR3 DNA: TGTGCCAGCAGCTTGGAGGGGTCGAACACTGAAGCTTTCTTT

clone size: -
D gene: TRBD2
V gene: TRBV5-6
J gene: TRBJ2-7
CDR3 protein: CASSFLSGSLSYEQYF
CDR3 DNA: TGTGCCAGCAGCTTCCTTAGCGGGAGTCTCTCCTACGAGCAGTACTTC